This record looks at one T cell receptor (beta chain) sequence and its context. Other DNA sequences in this sample translate to the same CDR3. The V end lost 2 bases, the J end lost 1 base, and 9 bases lay between the germline ends. CDR1 is SGHRS, CDR2 YFSETQ, per germline. The CDR3 consists of 14 residues. This specimen belongs to a study of shared clonotypes between healthy human individuals. Some clones are missing from TCRdb's copy, which holds only in-frame ones; the method was immunoSEQ multiplex PCR. This table has hundreds of thousands of clones, roughly 95% appearing once. The origin of this receptor is a woman aged 25-40 years in good health. What was sequenced was naive CD4+ T cells sorted from blood. Subset defined: CD45RA+ positively selected. This chain links TRBV5-1 with TRBJ1-1; D is unclear. The CDR3 nucleotides read TGCGCCAGCAGCTTTGCAGGAGAGAACACTGAAGCTTTCTTT. Amino acid sequence: CASSFAGENTEAFF.